This entry lists 30 T cell receptor beta chains sequenced from one sample in a study of PD-L1 blockade in urothelial cancer listed by TCRdb under 2017. The method behind the library was the immunoSEQ multiplex PCR assay. TCRdb's version of the immuneACCESS table is confined to in-frame rearrangements and falls short of the full clone set. An unresolved V gene accounts for under half of the shortfall where checked; the remainder is of unknown origin. The sample records tens of thousands of clones, about four fifths of which are singletons. The biggest ten clones account for 4.5% to 6% of the sample. The time point label on this specimen signifies: pretreatment peripheral blood. The sequenced sample was PBMCs, obtained around atezolizumab (anti-PD-L1) treatment. The receptors come from a man in his sixties or seventies with urothelial cancer.

V is TRBV5-1 and J is TRBJ1-1; D possibly corresponds to TRBD1 (5 bases). The CDR3 has 15 residues. Germline V gene sequence: CDR1 SGHRS, CDR2 YFSETQ. V gave up 0 bases and J gave up 4 bases, with 13 bases separating them. The CDR3 DNA reads TGCGCCAGCAGCTTGGAGATGGGGGGGAGCACTGAAGCTTTCTTT. It yields the protein CASSLEMGGSTEAFF.

The chain has TRBV5-6 and TRBJ2-7, with D possibly being TRBD1 (5 bases). The CDR3 length is 13 residues. Germline assignment: CDR1 SGHDT and CDR2 YYEEEE. Trimming took 4 bases from V and 3 from J, leaving 11 bases between them. The CDR3 nucleotides are TGTGCCAGCAGCCTCACGACAGTCTACGAGCAGTACTTC. Translation gives CASSLTTVYEQYF.

V is TRBV5-4 and J is TRBJ2-2; perhaps TRBD1 as D (5 bases). V was pared by 0 bases and J by 6 bases, with 12 bases between. Germline V gives CDR1 SGHNT, CDR2 YYREEE (reference sequence). The length of the CDR3 is 15 residues. The DNA of the CDR3 is TGTGCCAGCAGCTTGGTTTGGGCAGGGTCCGGGGAGCTGTTTTTT. Amino acids: CASSLVWAGSGELFF.

J is TRBJ1-2 and V is TRBV6-5; 8 positions match TRBD1. CDR1 is MNHEY, CDR2 SVGAGI, per germline. The CDR3 is 13 amino acids. V was clipped by 0 bases and J by 8 bases; unmatched bases: 2. The CDR3 sequence is CASSYSGQAGYTF. The CDR3 nucleotides read TGTGCCAGCAGTTACTCGGGACAGGCAGGCTACACCTTC.

This clone has a handful of counts. The chain joins TRBV11-3 to TRBJ2-1, with 9 nucleotides matching TRBD2. This CDR3 spans 18 amino acids. Losses at the gene ends were 3 bases for V and 8 bases for J; bases not matched to a gene: 17. The V gene's germline CDR1 is SGHNT and CDR2 YENEEA. CDR3 coding DNA: TGTGCCAGCAGCTTTAGGGGACCGGGACTAGCTGATGGGGATGAGCAGTTCTTC. As protein: CASSFRGPGLADGDEQFF.

V usage is TRBV5-1 and J usage is TRBJ2-3; D remains ambiguous. Trimming took off 0 bases at V and 4 bases at J, with 6 bases between the two ends. The CDR3 has 13 amino acids. CDR1 is SGHRS and CDR2 is YFSETQ in the germline V gene. The CDR3 sequence: CASSLVGPDTQYF. CDR3 DNA sequence: TGCGCCAGCAGCTTGGTGGGCCCAGATACGCAGTATTTT.

The chain has TRBV2 and TRBJ2-7; 7 bases line up with TRBD1. This CDR3 is built from 14 residues. V lost 2 bases to trimming and J lost 6 bases; unmatched junction nucleotides: 7. Per germline, CDR1 SNHLY and CDR2 FYNNEI. This CDR3 is CASSEFRQGGEQYF. CDR3 in DNA: TGTGCCAGCAGTGAATTCCGACAGGGCGGCGAGCAGTACTTC.

The rearrangement uses TRBV9 and TRBJ2-2; 7 bases match TRBD1. The CDR3 length is 16 residues. CDR1 is SGDLS and CDR2 is YYNGEE in the germline V gene. V dropped 4 bases and J dropped 3; count of bases not matched to a gene: 9. The CDR3 region is CASSTRQGYDTGELFF. The CDR3 coding sequence is TGTGCCAGCAGCACCCGACAGGGATATGACACCGGGGAGCTGTTTTTT.

In DNA, the CDR3 is TGCGCCAGCAGCTTAGATAGCGGGATCCAAGAGACCCAGTACTTC. Amino acid sequence: CASSLDSGIQETQYF. The chain couples TRBV5-1 to TRBJ2-5; 8 positions agree with TRBD2. The V gene end was trimmed by 2 bases and the J gene end by 1 base; junction bases not matched to a gene: 4. The germline gives CDR1 SGHRS, CDR2 YFSETQ. The CDR3 totals 15 residues.

The chain links TRBV29-1 to TRBJ1-1, with D uncertain. The length of the CDR3 is 13 residues. From germline, CDR1 is SQVTM and CDR2 ANQGSEA. Trimming left V 3 bases short and J 4 bases short, with 12 bases between. CDR3 coding DNA: TGCAGCGTTGAGGGAGACACTAGCACTGAAGCTTTCTTT. Translated, it gives CSVEGDTSTEAFF.

The chain has TRBV5-4 and TRBJ2-1, with TRBD1 matching 9 bases. With 4 bases clipped from V and 4 bases from J, the junction kept 15 bases outside the gene matches. Germline V gene sequence: CDR1 SGHNT, CDR2 YYREEE (reference sequence). CDR3 length equals 18 residues. CDR3 loop: CASSPNTGGPISYNEQFF. The CDR3 DNA sequence: TGTGCCAGCAGCCCTAATACAGGGGGCCCCATTTCTTACAATGAGCAGTTCTTC. The whole variable domain, remainder taken from reference TRBV5-4 and TRBJ2-1, is ETGVTQSPTHLIKTRGQQVTLRCSSQSGHNTVSWYQQALGQGPQFIFQYYREEENGRGNFPPRFSGLQFPNYSSELNVNALELDDSALYLCASSPNTGGPISYNEQFFGPGTRLTVL.

This chain connects TRBV5-6 to TRBJ1-2; 7 bases agree with TRBD1. Per the germline V gene, CDR1 is SGHDT and CDR2 is YYEEEE. CDR3 length: 13 amino acids. V was clipped by 2 bases and J by 8 bases; unmatched bases: 6. This chain's CDR3 is CASSLQGRDGYTF. Here the CDR3 DNA reads TGTGCCAGCAGCTTACAGGGGAGAGACGGCTACACCTTC.

The chain couples TRBV27 to TRBJ2-5; 7 bases fit TRBD2. Germline lookup yields CDR1 MNHEY and CDR2 SMNVEV (reference sequence). This CDR3 comprises 14 residues. With 2 bases clipped from V and 5 bases from J, the junction kept 5 bases outside the gene matches. Here the CDR3 reads CASSLRLGGETQYF. The CDR3 bases are TGTGCCAGCAGTTTAAGGTTGGGGGGGGAGACCCAGTACTTC.

The chain links TRBV7-2 to TRBJ1-5, with 8 bases aligning to TRBD1. This CDR3 has 15 amino acids. Germline CDR1 is SGHTA and CDR2 is FQGNSA. V lost 4 bases, J lost 5 bases, and 7 bases stayed unmatched. The CDR3 DNA reads as TGTGCCAGCAGCTCCCGGACAGGGAGGGATCAGCCCCAGCATTTT. It encodes CASSSRTGRDQPQHF.

The CDR3 bases are TGTGCCAGCAGTCAGGGGGCAGGTCAGCCCCAGCATTTT. This gives the protein CASSQGAGQPQHF. This chain joins TRBV6-5 and TRBJ1-5; 8 positions agree with TRBD1. The ends lost 5 bases at V and 6 bases at J; junction bases unmatched: 3. The germline V gene encodes CDR1 MNHEY and CDR2 SVGAGI. CDR3 length: 13 amino acids.

The chain combines TRBV5-1 with TRBJ2-5; the match to TRBD1 covers 9 bases. V was pared by 0 bases and J by 1 base, with 7 bases of the junction left unmatched. The CDR3 totals 17 residues. CDR1 and CDR2 from the germline V gene are SGHRS and YFSETQ. The CDR3, as DNA: TGCGCCAGCAGCTTGGGCTCGGGACAGGGAGGCCAAGAGACCCAGTACTTC. It is translated as CASSLGSGQGGQETQYF.

This chain joins TRBV21-1 and TRBJ2-2; TRBD1, the D gene given by the table, was not confirmed from the DNA. TRBV21-1 is annotated as a pseudogene. The CDR3 sequence is 13 residues long. This chain's CDR3 is CASKQANTGELFF. The CDR3 region has the DNA TGTGCCAGCAAACAAGCGAACACCGGGGAGCTGTTTTTT.

This clone has more than one count but fewer than ten. The CDR3 sequence: CASSARQSGTGELFF. CDR3 DNA sequence: TGTGCCAGCAGCGCCAGACAGTCGGGCACCGGGGAGCTGTTTTTT. This rearrangement joins TRBV7-2 to TRBJ2-2, with a tentative D call TRBD1 (5 bases). The V gene lost 5 bases and the J gene lost 4 bases, with 14 bases spanning the gap. The CDR3 is 15 residues long. In germline, CDR1 is SGHTA, CDR2 FQGNSA.

V and J are TRBV25-1 and TRBJ2-3, with 8 bases fitting TRBD1. Looked up from germline, CDR1 is MGHDK and CDR2 is SYGVNS. V trimming: 5 bases; J trimming: 7 bases; junction bases outside the gene matches: 11. This CDR3 is built from 15 residues. The CDR3 sequence is CASSPGQGSRNTQYF. The CDR3 bases are TGTGCCAGCAGTCCCGGACAGGGTAGTCGAAATACGCAGTATTTT. Looking up the rest from reference TRBV25-1 and TRBJ2-3 gives the full variable domain: EADIYQTPRYLVIGTGKKITLECSQTMGHDKMYWYQQDPGMELHLIHYSYGVNSTEKGDLSSESTVSRIRTEHFPLTLESARPSHTSQYLCASSPGQGSRNTQYFGPGTRLTVL.

The chain recombines TRBV9 with TRBJ1-6, with 9 positions matching TRBD1. This CDR3 comprises 15 residues. V gave up 4 bases and J gave up 9 bases; unmatched junction bases: 8. CDR1 SGDLS and CDR2 YYNGEE come from the germline V gene. This chain's CDR3 is CASSINTGGVSPLHF. CDR3 coding DNA: TGTGCCAGCAGCATCAATACAGGGGGCGTTTCACCCCTCCACTTT.

The CDR3 region has the DNA TGTGCCAGCAGCGTACAGGGGACTACCTCCTACAATGAGCAGTTCTTC. Its translation: CASSVQGTTSYNEQFF. This chain links TRBV9 with TRBJ2-1; perhaps TRBD2 as D (7 bases). CDR1 SGDLS and CDR2 YYNGEE come from the germline V gene. The length of the CDR3 is 16 residues. Deletions cut 1 base from V and 0 bases from J, with 11 bases between.

The chain uses TRBV7-7 and TRBJ2-2; D is undetermined. V gave up 4 bases and J gave up 0 bases, with 9 bases separating them. From germline, CDR1 is SSHAT and CDR2 FNYEAQ (reference sequence). This CDR3 has 15 amino acids. As DNA, the CDR3 is TGTGCCAGCAGCTCGTCTACAGCGAACACCGGGGAGCTGTTTTTT. It encodes CASSSSTANTGELFF.

This chain connects TRBV29-1 to TRBJ2-3; TRBD1 is a possible D gene (6 bases). Germline lookup yields CDR1 SQVTM and CDR2 ANQGSEA. The CDR3 length is 13 residues. The ends were cut back, 4 bases at V and 1 base at J, with 9 bases in the middle. The chain's CDR3 is CSVVQGRTDTQYF. CDR3 bases: TGCAGCGTTGTACAGGGTCGCACAGATACGCAGTATTTT.

This clone showed up just a few times. The V gene is TRBV5-4, the J gene TRBJ2-1; 9 nucleotides line up with TRBD1. The germline V gene has CDR1 SGHNT and CDR2 YYREEE (reference sequence). Trimming cost V 4 bases and J 3 bases; bases outside gene matches: 5. This CDR3 comprises 15 residues. The CDR3, as DNA: TGTGCCAGCAGCCGGGACAGGGAAGGCTACAATGAGCAGTTCTTC. This encodes CASSRDREGYNEQFF.

Concerning this clone: A junction end diverges from the germline sequence, so it may reflect a read error. V is TRBV7-7 and J is TRBJ2-5, with TRBD1 matching 10 bases. Germline V CDR1 and CDR2: SSHAT, FNYEAQ (reference sequence). The CDR3 consists of 15 residues. The CDR3 region is CASSLGTGEGETQYF. DNA of the CDR3: TGTGCTAGCAGCCTAGGGACAGGGGAGGGGGAGACCCAGTACTTC.

The chain carries TRBV7-2 and TRBJ1-4; D remains unclear. The CDR3 consists of 12 residues. The V end lost 5 bases, the J end lost 8 bases, and 9 bases lay between the germline ends. The germline V gene encodes CDR1 SGHTA and CDR2 FQGNSA. CDR3 protein: CASSLYPEKLFF. CDR3 nucleotide sequence: TGTGCCAGCAGCCTCTACCCGGAAAAACTGTTTTTT.

This clone showed up many times. The rearrangement uses TRBV18 and TRBJ2-2, with a weak D call TRBD2 (5 bases). This CDR3 spans 13 amino acids. V lost 5 bases and J 5 bases, leaving 9 bases between the germline ends. Germline V gene lookup returns CDR1 KGHSH and CDR2 LQKENI. CDR3 nucleotides: TGTGCCAGCTCAACTAGAGAAACCGGGGAGCTGTTTTTT. Translation gives CASSTRETGELFF.

DNA for the CDR3: TGCGCCAGCAGCCCTAGCGGGAGCTCCTACGAGCAGTACTTC. This encodes CASSPSGSSYEQYF. V and J are TRBV5-1 and TRBJ2-7; TRBD2 aligns across 10 bases. Germline-derived CDR1 and CDR2 are SGHRS and YFSETQ. With 4 bases clipped from V and 0 bases from J, the junction kept 1 base outside the gene matches. CDR3 size: 14 residues.

The gene calls are TRBV5-1 and TRBJ2-5; 7 bases are shared with TRBD1. CDR3 length: 14 residues. Trimming cost V 3 bases and J 6 bases; bases outside gene matches: 8. Germline values: CDR1 SGHRS, CDR2 YFSETQ. The CDR3 region is CASSSGQLPQTQYF. Here the CDR3 DNA reads TGCGCCAGCAGCTCGGGACAGCTTCCGCAGACCCAGTACTTC.

The J gene is TRBJ2-7, the V gene TRBV7-9; perhaps TRBD1 as D (7 bases). Trimming left V 4 bases short and J 9 bases short, with 16 bases between. Looked up from germline, CDR1 is SEHNR and CDR2 is FQNEAQ (reference sequence). This CDR3 region has 13 residues. CDR3 amino acids: CASSSGGSQVQYF. CDR3 coding DNA: TGTGCCAGCAGCTCAGGGGGGTCGCAGGTGCAGTACTTC. The variable domain in full, completed from reference TRBV7-9 and TRBJ2-7, reads DTGVSQNPRHKITKRGQNVTFRCDPISEHNRLYWYRQTLGQGPEFLTYFQNEAQLEKSRLLSDRFSAERPKGSFSTLEIQRTEQGDSAMYLCASSSGGSQVQYFGPGTRLTVT.